This T cell receptor (beta chain) comes out of a study of CD8 T cells in ankylosing spondylitis. General observations from the study: Before this, some motif variants had been reported in reactive arthritis synovial fluid and blood. Typical of ankylosing spondylitis blood, it appeared, was a TCR beta motif of under 10 highly homologous variants. From matched ankylosing spondylitis synovial fluid, disease-linked clones were reportedly recovered at significantly enriched levels.

With respect to this clonotype: Its antigen is unknown.

Libraries of TCR beta came from quantitative 5'-RACE with molecular barcodes. TCRdb independently ran MiXCR on the 5' RACE reads; one entry per CDR3 protein. The sample has around 230,000 distinct CDR3 sequences, around 8% seen once. Sequencing input: blood, either unsorted or a sorted T cell fraction (not recorded which). This clonotype was sampled from a female donor with ankylosing spondylitis or in good health (not recorded which).

The CDR3 protein is CASSFGRDGAGPMGEQYF. The CDR3 DNA sequence: TGCGCCAGCAGCTTTGGCAGGGATGGAGCGGGGCCCATGGGGGAGCAGTACTTC. J is TRBJ2-7 and V is TRBV5-1, with 7 bases that match TRBD2. The germline gives CDR1 SGHRS, CDR2 YFSETQ. Germline trimming cut 2 bases from V and 7 bases from J; bases unmatched to any gene: 21. This CDR3 spans 18 amino acids.